This TCR beta chain appears in the sequencing data of a study of CD8 T cells in ankylosing spondylitis. Libraries of TCR beta came from quantitative 5'-RACE with molecular barcodes. TCRdb re-derived calls from the 5' RACE reads in MiXCR, one entry per CDR3 protein. The repertoire consists of fewer than 650,000 distinct CDR3 sequences, with about 13% occurring once and the leading ten covering approximately 7%. V was pared by 1 base and J by 3 bases, with 9 bases between. The CDR3 length is 14 residues. From germline, CDR1 is DFQATT and CDR2 SNEGSKA (reference sequence). Notes on this clonotype: The antigen is not known.

Regarding the study as a whole: In ankylosing spondylitis blood, a motif of seven or eight highly homologous TCR beta variants appeared characteristic. Reportedly, significant enrichment of disease-linked clones occurred in matched ankylosing spondylitis synovial fluid. A subset of motif variants has previously been described in the synovial fluid and blood of reactive arthritis. CD8+ by phenotype, disease-linked clones were relatively rare in peripheral blood.

The chain employs TRBV20-1 and TRBJ2-2, with D tentatively TRBD1 (5 bases). This sequence was found in a male donor with ankylosing spondylitis. The specimen sequenced was blood, either unsorted or a sorted T cell fraction (not recorded which). The CDR3 is CSARGRVDTGELFF. CDR3 coding DNA: TGCAGTGCTAGAGGCAGGGTTGACACCGGGGAGCTGTTTTTT.